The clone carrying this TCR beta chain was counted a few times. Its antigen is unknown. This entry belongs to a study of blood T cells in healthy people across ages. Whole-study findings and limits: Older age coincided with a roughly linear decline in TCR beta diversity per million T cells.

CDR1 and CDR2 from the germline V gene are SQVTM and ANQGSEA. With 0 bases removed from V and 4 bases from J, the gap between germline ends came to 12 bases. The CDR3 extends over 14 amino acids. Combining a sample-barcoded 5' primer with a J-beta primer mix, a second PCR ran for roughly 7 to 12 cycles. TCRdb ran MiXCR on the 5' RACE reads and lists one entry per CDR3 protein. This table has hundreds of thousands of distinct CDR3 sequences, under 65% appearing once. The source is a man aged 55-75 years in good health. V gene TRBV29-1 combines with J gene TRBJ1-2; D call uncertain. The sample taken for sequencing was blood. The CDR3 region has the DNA TGCAGCGTTGAAGATCCCGGGATAGGCTATGGCTACACCTTC. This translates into CSVEDPGIGYGYTF.